These 23 T cell receptor beta chains were all obtained from the same sample, sequenced in a study of beta chain features in type 1 diabetes (dated by TCRdb to 2017 to 2018). The investigation overall reported the following: Type 1 diabetes patients showed a moderate but significant shortening of TCRB CDR3 length in all four CD4+ subsets.

Library method: the immunoSEQ multiplex PCR assay. The entire amount of isolated RNA was reverse transcribed using the High Capacity cDNA Reverse Transcription Kit, so the sequenced TCRB transcripts were expressed ones. Here the immuneACCESS table is served through TCRdb, limited to in-frame sequences with V and J called. Missing clones are a known gap in these copies; in checked studies unresolved V genes cover under half, and the rest lacks a known reason. For this sample the table gives 550,000 to 850,000 clones, of which 13% were detected only once. Less than 0.025% of the sample lies in the top ten. For these receptors, no antigen is known. Specimen: naive CD4+ T cells from blood. In the paper's terms, the cell subset or site label means: true naive CD4+ T cells. The source is a man in his late teens or twenties with type 1 diabetes.

This clone was picked up a small number of times. The chain carries TRBV19 and TRBJ2-2; D not certain. The CDR3 consists of 13 residues. Germline V gene sequence: CDR1 LNHDA, CDR2 SQIVND (reference sequence). Trimming removed 6 bases at V and 5 bases at J, with 10 bases between. The DNA of the CDR3 is TGTGCCAGTAGCTACGGAACAACCGGGGAGCTGTTTTTT. It codes for CASSYGTTGELFF. Looking up the rest from reference TRBV19 and TRBJ2-2 gives the full variable domain: DGGITQSPKYLFRKEGQNVTLSCEQNLNHDAMYWYRQDPGQGLRLIYYSQIVNDFQKGDIAEGYSVSREKKESFPLTVTSAQKNPTAFYLCASSYGTTGELFFGEGSRLTVL.

This clone showed up just a few times. The genes are TRBV2 and TRBJ1-1; D not certain. The V end lost 8 bases, the J end lost 2 bases, and 12 bases lay between the germline ends. The CDR3 spans 13 residues. Germline V gives CDR1 SNHLY, CDR2 FYNNEI. The DNA for the CDR3 is TGTGCCAGCCGTTTTGGACCAAACACTGAAGCTTTCTTT. Protein product: CASRFGPNTEAFF.

This clone has only a few counts. This chain uses TRBV6-5 with TRBJ1-4, with TRBD1 identical over 7 bases. Germline V lookup: CDR1 MNHEY, CDR2 SVGAGI. The CDR3 covers 12 residues. J lost 7 bases, V lost 7 bases, and 3 bases had no gene match. The CDR3 DNA is TGTGCCAGCAAACAGGGGATTGAAAAACTGTTTTTT. Translated: CASKQGIEKLFF.

The CDR3 region is CASSSARDSQETQYF. CDR3 coding DNA: TGCGCCAGCAGCTCGGCCAGGGACAGCCAAGAGACCCAGTACTTC. The chain joins TRBV5-1 to TRBJ2-5, with 7 bases fitting TRBD1. V shed 3 bases, J shed 1 base, and the junction held 6 bases outside the gene matches. The CDR3 contains 15 residues. In germline, CDR1 is SGHRS, CDR2 YFSETQ.

This clone was counted a few times. The CDR3 region is CAWTPGQGHPNTGELFF. In DNA, the CDR3 is TGTGCCTGGACTCCGGGACAGGGACATCCTAACACCGGGGAGCTGTTTTTT. This chain joins TRBV30 and TRBJ2-2, with 9 bases aligning to TRBD1. This CDR3 is 17 amino acids long. Germline lookup yields CDR1 GTSNPN and CDR2 SVGIG (reference sequence). The V and J ends lost 4 bases and 2 bases, in that order; junction bases with no gene match: 11.

This clone was recorded a few times. The chain has TRBV30 and TRBJ1-2; 7 bases fit TRBD1. V dropped 1 base and J dropped 4; count of bases not matched to a gene: 6. The CDR3 has 14 residues. CDR1 and CDR2 from the germline V gene are GTSNPN and SVGIG (reference sequence). CDR3 coding DNA: TGTGCCTGGAGTGACTATGCAGGGGGCTATGGCTACACCTTC. Its protein product is CAWSDYAGGYGYTF.

J is TRBJ2-3 and V is TRBV29-1; D gene unclear. Trimming shortened V by 0 bases and J by 4 bases, and 11 bases separated the two germline ends. In germline, CDR1 is SQVTM, CDR2 ANQGSEA. This CDR3 is built from 14 residues. CDR3 nucleotide sequence: TGCAGCGTTGAAGATTGGGGATCGGCAGATACGCAGTATTTT. Translation: CSVEDWGSADTQYF.

Details on this clone: Different DNA sequences within this sample yield the same CDR3. The gene calls are TRBV9 and TRBJ1-6; D gene unclear. CDR1 is SGDLS and CDR2 is YYNGEE in the germline V gene. Trimming took off 2 bases at V and 7 bases at J, with 10 bases between the two ends. The CDR3 sequence is 14 residues long. CDR3 amino acids: CASSVGGPNSPLHF. CDR3 DNA sequence: TGTGCCAGCAGCGTGGGAGGACCCAATTCACCCCTCCACTTT.

There are a few counts of this clone. This chain links TRBV5-1 with TRBJ2-7, with 7 bases identical to TRBD1. V lost 0 bases and J lost 4; bases outside the gene matches: 4. Germline V lookup: CDR1 SGHRS, CDR2 YFSETQ. CDR3 length: 14 amino acids. The CDR3 DNA is TGCGCCAGCAGCTTGGACAGGGGCCAGTACGAGCAGTACTTC. This gives the protein CASSLDRGQYEQYF.

To note about this clone: The sample carries other DNA sequences with the same CDR3. V is TRBV19 and J is TRBJ2-3; unclear D gene. CDR3 size: 13 residues. Germline V lookup: CDR1 LNHDA, CDR2 SQIVND (reference sequence). V lost 3 bases and J lost 1, with 5 bases in between. The CDR3 region has the DNA TGTGCCAGTAGTATGGGCGGCACAGATACGCAGTATTTT. This translates into CASSMGGTDTQYF.

The J gene is TRBJ2-3, the V gene TRBV5-4; 7 bases are a match to TRBD1. The CDR3 is made up of 14 amino acids. The junction had 5 bases not matched to a gene; V was cut back by 3 bases and J by 4 bases. Germline-derived CDR1 and CDR2 are SGHNT and YYREEE (reference sequence). CDR3 in amino acids: CASSSTGMADTQYF. CDR3 coding DNA: TGTGCCAGCAGCTCGACAGGGATGGCAGATACGCAGTATTTT.

This clone was found a few times. The chain joins TRBV9 to TRBJ1-2; 7 bases align to TRBD1. The CDR3 has 14 residues. After removal of 3 bases from V and 2 bases from J, the junction contained 4 bases not matched to a gene. The germline V gene has CDR1 SGDLS and CDR2 YYNGEE. DNA of the CDR3: TGTGCCAGCAGCGAATTACAGGGGAACTATGGCTACACCTTC. It translates to CASSELQGNYGYTF.

This clone was counted a single time. This chain connects TRBV11-3 to TRBJ1-6; 7 nucleotides agree with TRBD1. This CDR3 spans 14 amino acids. Germline values: CDR1 SGHNT, CDR2 YENEEA. V lost 5 bases to trimming and J lost 9 bases; unmatched junction nucleotides: 7. The CDR3 is CASSPTGEGSPLHF. The CDR3 DNA reads TGTGCCAGCAGCCCAACAGGGGAAGGTTCACCCCTCCACTTT.

The V gene is TRBV27, the J gene TRBJ2-2, with D possibly TRBD1 on 6 matching bases. This CDR3 contains 14 residues. The ends were cut back, 7 bases at V and 5 bases at J, with 14 bases in the middle. CDR1 MNHEY and CDR2 SMNVEV come from the germline V gene (reference sequence). CDR3 in amino acids: CASMGQGNTGELFF. DNA for the CDR3: TGTGCCAGCATGGGGCAGGGGAATACCGGGGAGCTGTTTTTT.

This chain's CDR3 is CASSSGPVYGYTF. CDR3 bases: TGCGCCAGCAGCTCCGGACCGGTCTATGGCTACACCTTC. The chain is built from TRBV5-1 and TRBJ1-2; D is undetermined. The CDR3 runs to 13 residues. V shed 3 bases and J shed 4 bases, with 10 bases lying between them. CDR1 is SGHRS and CDR2 is YFSETQ in the germline V gene. The variable domain in full, completed from reference TRBV5-1 and TRBJ1-2, reads KAGVTQTPRYLIKTRGQQVTLSCSPISGHRSVSWYQQTPGQGLQFLFEYFSETQRNKGNFPGRFSGRQFSNSRSEMNVSTLELGDSALYLCASSSGPVYGYTFGSGTRLTVV.

The CDR3 nucleotides are TGTGCCAGCAGCGGTAACTCTGGAGCATCCTACAATGAGCAGTTCTTC. It is translated as CASSGNSGASYNEQFF. This chain links TRBV9 with TRBJ2-1; no reliable D call. Trimming removed 3 bases at V and 1 base at J, with 14 bases between. Germline values: CDR1 SGDLS, CDR2 YYNGEE. CDR3 length: 16 amino acids.

The DNA of the CDR3 is TGTGCCAGTACCGTGGGACAGGGGATTGGCATTCAGTACTTC. Translation: CASTVGQGIGIQYF. The chain employs TRBV19 and TRBJ2-4; 10 positions match TRBD1. Per germline, CDR1 LNHDA and CDR2 SQIVND (reference sequence). V lost 7 bases, J lost 9 bases, and 9 bases stayed unmatched. The CDR3 totals 14 residues.

This clone was seen a handful of times. The chain joins TRBV29-1 to TRBJ1-1; maybe TRBD1 (5 bases). Germline loops: CDR1 SQVTM, CDR2 ANQGSEA. V shed 7 bases and J shed 3 bases, with 18 bases lying between them. The CDR3 consists of 14 residues. CDR3 amino acids: CSGARWGGDTEAFF. CDR3 in DNA: TGCAGCGGAGCCCGGTGGGGCGGCGACACTGAAGCTTTCTTT.

With respect to this clone: Relative to the germline gene, one junction end is altered; a read error may explain this. Additional DNA sequences in this sample encode the identical CDR3. The chain joins TRBV7-7 to TRBJ2-7; 8 bases are shared with TRBD1. The CDR3 is 13 amino acids. Germline V gives CDR1 SSHAT, CDR2 FNYEAQ (reference sequence). CDR3 nucleotides: TGTGCTAGCAGCTTACAGGGGGCCTACGAGCAGTACTTC. This codes for CASSLQGAYEQYF. The variable domain in full, with the rest retrieved from reference TRBV7-7 and TRBJ2-7, is GAGVSQSPRYKVTKRGQDVTLRCDPISSHATLYWYQQALGQGPEFLTYFNYEAQPDKSGLPSDRFSAERPEGSISTLTIQRTEQRDSAMYRCASSLQGAYEQYFGPGTRLTVT.

The chain has TRBV7-9 and TRBJ1-1; TRBD1 might be the D (5 bases). V was trimmed by 1 base and J by 10 bases, leaving 13 bases between them. There are 13 residues in the CDR3. Germline V gives CDR1 SEHNR, CDR2 FQNEAQ (reference sequence). The CDR3 nucleotides read TGTGCCAGCAGCTTAGGCAGCAGGGAAAGAGCTTTCTTT. This translates into CASSLGSRERAFF. The whole variable domain, remainder taken from reference TRBV7-9 and TRBJ1-1, is DTGVSQNPRHKITKRGQNVTFRCDPISEHNRLYWYRQTLGQGPEFLTYFQNEAQLEKSRLLSDRFSAERPKGSFSTLEIQRTEQGDSAMYLCASSLGSRERAFFGQGTRLTVV.

The chain recombines TRBV18 with TRBJ2-3, with TRBD2 identical over 11 bases. The germline CDR1 and CDR2 sequences are KGHSH and LQKENI. The CDR3 consists of 16 residues. The ends lost 0 bases at V and 5 bases at J; junction bases unmatched: 4. The CDR3 coding sequence is TGTGCCAGCTCACCACCCCTAGCGGGGGGTGGAGATACGCAGTATTTT. Amino acids: CASSPPLAGGGDTQYF.

The chain joins TRBV19 to TRBJ1-5, with D unclear. The CDR3 totals 15 residues. The germline gives CDR1 LNHDA, CDR2 SQIVND (reference sequence). Trimming took 10 bases from V and 0 from J, leaving 16 bases between them. CDR3 nucleotides: TGTGCCACCGCGGGTAGGAGATATAGCAATCAGCCCCAGCATTTT. Translation gives CATAGRRYSNQPQHF.

This chain joins TRBV5-1 and TRBJ1-6; D is perhaps TRBD1 (6 bases). The CDR3 runs 14 residues. V lost 2 bases, J lost 7 bases, and 10 bases lay in between. CDR1 and CDR2 from the germline V gene are SGHRS and YFSETQ. The CDR3 nucleotides read TGCGCCAGCAGCTTAGGACAGCAAAATTCACCCCTCCACTTT. Protein product: CASSLGQQNSPLHF.